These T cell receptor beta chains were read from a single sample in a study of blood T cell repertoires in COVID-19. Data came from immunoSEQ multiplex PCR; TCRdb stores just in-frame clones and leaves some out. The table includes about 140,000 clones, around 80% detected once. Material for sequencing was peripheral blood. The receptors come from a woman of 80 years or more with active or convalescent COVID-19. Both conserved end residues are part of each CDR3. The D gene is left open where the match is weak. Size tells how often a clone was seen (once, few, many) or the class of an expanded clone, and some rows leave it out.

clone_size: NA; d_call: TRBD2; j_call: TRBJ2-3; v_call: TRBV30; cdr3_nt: TGTGCCTGGAGCGAGAGCGGGGGCGACACAGATACGCAGTATTTT; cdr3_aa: CAWSESGGDTDTQYF
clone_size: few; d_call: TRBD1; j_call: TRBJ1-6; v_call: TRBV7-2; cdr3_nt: TGTGCCAGCAGCGGAGGACAGGGAGGTAATTCACCCCTCCACTTT; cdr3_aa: CASSGGQGGNSPLHF
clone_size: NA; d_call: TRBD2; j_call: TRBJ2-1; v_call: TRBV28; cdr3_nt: TGTGCCAGCAGTTTTTTCTTGGGGACTAGCGGGAGCAAGCAGTTCTTC; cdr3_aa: CASSFFLGTSGSKQFF
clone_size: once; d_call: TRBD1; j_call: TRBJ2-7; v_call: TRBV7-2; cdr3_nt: TGTGCCAGCAGCCAGGACAGGGGTCATGACGAGCAGTACTTC; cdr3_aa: CASSQDRGHDEQYF
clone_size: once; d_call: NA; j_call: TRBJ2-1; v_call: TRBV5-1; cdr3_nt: TGCGCCAGCAGCTTGGAGACAGCCAATGAGCAGTTCTTC; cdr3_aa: CASSLETANEQFF
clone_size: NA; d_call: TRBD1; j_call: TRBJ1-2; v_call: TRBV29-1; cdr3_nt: TGCAGCGTTAGAGGGACAGGCGACTACACCTTC; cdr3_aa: CSVRGTGDYTF
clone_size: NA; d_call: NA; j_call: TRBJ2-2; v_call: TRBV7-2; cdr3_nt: TGTGCCAGCAGCTTAAAGACACCGACCGGGGAGCTGTTTTTT; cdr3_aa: CASSLKTPTGELFF
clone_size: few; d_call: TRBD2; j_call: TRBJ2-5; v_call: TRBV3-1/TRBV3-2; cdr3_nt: TGTGCCAGCAGCACACAGCGGGGGGGCCGGGAGACCCAGTACTTC; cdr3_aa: CASSTQRGGRETQYF
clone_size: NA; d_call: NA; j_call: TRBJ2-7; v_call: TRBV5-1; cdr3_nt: TGCGCCAGCAGCTTGTTCGTAGACTCCTACGAGCAGTACTTC; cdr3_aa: CASSLFVDSYEQYF
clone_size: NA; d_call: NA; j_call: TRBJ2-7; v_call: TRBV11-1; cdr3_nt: TGTGCCAGCAGCTTAGCACGGGGCTACGAGCAGTACTTC; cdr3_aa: CASSLARGYEQYF
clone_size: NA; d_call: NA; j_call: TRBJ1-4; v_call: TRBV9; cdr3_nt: TGTGCCAGCAGCGAATCCAGGGGAACTAATGAAAAACTGTTTTTT; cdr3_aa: CASSESRGTNEKLFF
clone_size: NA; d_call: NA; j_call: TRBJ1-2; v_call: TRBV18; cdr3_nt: TGTGCCAGCTCACCAGTCCTCCAGGGCAACTATGGCTACACCTTC; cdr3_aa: CASSPVLQGNYGYTF
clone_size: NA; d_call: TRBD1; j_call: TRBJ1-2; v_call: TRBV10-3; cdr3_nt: TGTGCCATCAGCGGAGGACAGGGATACTCCTATGGCTACACCTTC; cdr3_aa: CAISGGQGYSYGYTF
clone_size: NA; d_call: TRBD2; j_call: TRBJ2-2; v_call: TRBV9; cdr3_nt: TGTGCCAGCAGCGTAGGCAAGCGGGGGGCCACGAACACCGGGGAGCTGTTTTTT; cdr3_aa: CASSVGKRGATNTGELFF
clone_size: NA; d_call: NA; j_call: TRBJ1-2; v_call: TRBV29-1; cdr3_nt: TGCAGCGTTGACAGGGCCGGCTACACCTTC; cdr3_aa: CSVDRAGYTF
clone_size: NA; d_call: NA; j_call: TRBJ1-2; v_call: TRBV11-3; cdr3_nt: TGTGCCAGCAGCTTACGGACGGGAACGGGAGATGATGGCTACACCTTC; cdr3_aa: CASSLRTGTGDDGYTF
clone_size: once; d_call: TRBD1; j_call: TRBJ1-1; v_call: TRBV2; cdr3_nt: TGTGCCAGCACCGGGACAGGGACGAACACTGAAGCTTTCTTT; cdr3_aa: CASTGTGTNTEAFF
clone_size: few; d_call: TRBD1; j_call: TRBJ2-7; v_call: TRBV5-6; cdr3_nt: TGTGCCAGCAGCTCGACAGGGGTCTACGAGCAGTACTTC; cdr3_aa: CASSSTGVYEQYF
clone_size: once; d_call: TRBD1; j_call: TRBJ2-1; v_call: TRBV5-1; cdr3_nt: TGCGCCAGCAGCTTGAGCCTGGACAGGGGGAATGAGCAGTTCTTC; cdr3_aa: CASSLSLDRGNEQFF
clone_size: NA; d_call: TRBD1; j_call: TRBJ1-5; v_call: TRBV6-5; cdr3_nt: TGTGCCAGCACCTCTGGACAGGGCCTCAATCAGCCCCAGCATTTT; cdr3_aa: CASTSGQGLNQPQHF
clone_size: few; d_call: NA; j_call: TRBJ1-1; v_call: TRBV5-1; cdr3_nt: TGCGCCAGCAGCTTGGTAAGGGGGGGAGGTGTGAACACTGAAGCTTTCTTT; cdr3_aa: CASSLVRGGGVNTEAFF
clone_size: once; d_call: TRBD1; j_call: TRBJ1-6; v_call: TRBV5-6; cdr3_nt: TGTGCCAGCAGCTTGAAGGCCGCTACGACAGGGGAAAATTCACCCCTCCACTTT; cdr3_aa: CASSLKAATTGENSPLHF
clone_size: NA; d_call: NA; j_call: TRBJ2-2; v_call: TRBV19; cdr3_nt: TGTGCCAGTAGTATATGGGGCTGGGGGGAGCTGTTTTTT; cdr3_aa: CASSIWGWGELFF
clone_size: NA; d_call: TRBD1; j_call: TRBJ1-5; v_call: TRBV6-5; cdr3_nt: TGTGCCAGCAGTAGGACAGGTGTCAATCAGCCCCAGCATTTT; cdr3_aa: CASSRTGVNQPQHF
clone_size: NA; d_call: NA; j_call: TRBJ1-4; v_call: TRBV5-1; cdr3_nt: TGCGCCAGCAGCTCGACAGGAGATAATGAAAAACTGTTTTTT; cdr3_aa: CASSSTGDNEKLFF
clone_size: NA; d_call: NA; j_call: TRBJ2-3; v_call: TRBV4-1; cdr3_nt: TGCGCCAGCAGCCAAGACTCAGATACGCAGTATTTT; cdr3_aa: CASSQDSDTQYF
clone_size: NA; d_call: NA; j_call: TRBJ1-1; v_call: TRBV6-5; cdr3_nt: TGTGCCAGCAGGGAGCCGGGGATGCCTAACACTGAAGCTTTCTTT; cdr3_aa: CASREPGMPNTEAFF
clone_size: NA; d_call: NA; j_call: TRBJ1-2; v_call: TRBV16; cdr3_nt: TGTGCCAGCAGCCAACGGACAGCCTACTATGGCTACACCTTC; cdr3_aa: CASSQRTAYYGYTF
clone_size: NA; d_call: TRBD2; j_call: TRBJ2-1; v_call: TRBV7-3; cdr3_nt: TGTGCCAGCAGCCCGGATGGTATAGCGGGGGGGATGGCCTACAATGAGCAGTTCTTC; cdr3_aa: CASSPDGIAGGMAYNEQFF
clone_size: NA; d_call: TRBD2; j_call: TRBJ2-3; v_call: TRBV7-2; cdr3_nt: TGTGCCAGCAGCTTAACCAGCGGGGTAGCAGATACGCAGTATTTT; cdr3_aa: CASSLTSGVADTQYF
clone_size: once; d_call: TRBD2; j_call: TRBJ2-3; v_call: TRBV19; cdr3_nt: TGTGCCAGTAGTATCTGGCGGGGGGGCCCAGGGGATACGCAGTATTTT; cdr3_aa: CASSIWRGGPGDTQYF
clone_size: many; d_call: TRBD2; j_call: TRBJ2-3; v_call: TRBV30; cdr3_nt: TGTGCTTTACAGGCGGGACTAGCCCGCACAGATACGCAGTATTTT; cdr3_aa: CALQAGLARTDTQYF
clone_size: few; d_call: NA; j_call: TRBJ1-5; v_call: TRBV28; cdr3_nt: TGTGCCAGCAGTTATTATAGCAATCAGCCCCAGCATTTT; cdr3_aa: CASSYYSNQPQHF
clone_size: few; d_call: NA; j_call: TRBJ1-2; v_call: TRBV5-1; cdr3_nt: TGCGCCAGCAGCTTCGGAACAGGGCCGAGTGGCTACACCTTC; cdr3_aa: CASSFGTGPSGYTF
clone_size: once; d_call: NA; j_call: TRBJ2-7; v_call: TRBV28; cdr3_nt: TGTGCCAGCAGTTCATCCGGGGCGGGGTTTTCCTACGAGCAGTACTTC; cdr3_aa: CASSSSGAGFSYEQYF
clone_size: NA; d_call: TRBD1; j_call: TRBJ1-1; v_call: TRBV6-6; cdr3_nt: TGTGCCAGCAGTCCGCGACAGGGCCCCTGGAAAGCTTTCTTT; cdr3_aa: CASSPRQGPWKAFF
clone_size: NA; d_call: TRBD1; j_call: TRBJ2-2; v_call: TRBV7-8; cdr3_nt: TGTGCCAGCAGCCAGGGGGACAATCCGAACACCGGGGAGCTGTTTTTT; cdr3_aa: CASSQGDNPNTGELFF
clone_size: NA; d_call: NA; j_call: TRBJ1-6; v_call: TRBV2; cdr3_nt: TGTGCCAGCAGCGGGAGTAGGCCCTATAATTCACCCCTCCACTTT; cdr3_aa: CASSGSRPYNSPLHF
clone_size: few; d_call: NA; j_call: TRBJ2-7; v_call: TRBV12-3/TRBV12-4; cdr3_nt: TGTGCCAGCAGCAGTCCATCCTACGAGCAGTACTTC; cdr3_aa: CASSSPSYEQYF
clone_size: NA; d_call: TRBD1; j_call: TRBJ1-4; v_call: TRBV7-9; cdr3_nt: TGTGCCAGCAGCTCCAGCTCCGGGACAGGGGGTGAAAAACTGTTTTTT; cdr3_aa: CASSSSSGTGGEKLFF
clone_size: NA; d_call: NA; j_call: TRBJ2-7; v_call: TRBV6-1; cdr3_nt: TGTGCCAGCAGTGAATTAGCCTACGAGCAGTACTTC; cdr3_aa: CASSELAYEQYF
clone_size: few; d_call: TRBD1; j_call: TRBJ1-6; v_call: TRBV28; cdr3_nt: TGTGCCAGCATTCCCAGGGGGCGCCCCTATAATTCACCCCTCCACTTT; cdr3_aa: CASIPRGRPYNSPLHF
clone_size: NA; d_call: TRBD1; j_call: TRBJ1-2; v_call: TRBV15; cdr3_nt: TGTGCCACCAACGGAGGGGGCACCAACTATGGCTACACCTTC; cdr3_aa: CATNGGGTNYGYTF
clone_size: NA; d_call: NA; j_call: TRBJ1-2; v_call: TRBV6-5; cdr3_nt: TGTGCCAGCAGCTCCGGGAACTATGGCTACACCTTC; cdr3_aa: CASSSGNYGYTF
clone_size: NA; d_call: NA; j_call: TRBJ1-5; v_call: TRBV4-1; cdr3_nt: TGCGCCAGCAGCCAAGATTCAGGGCCGAGATTTAAATATAGCAATCAGCCCCAGCATTTT; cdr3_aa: CASSQDSGPRFKYSNQPQHF
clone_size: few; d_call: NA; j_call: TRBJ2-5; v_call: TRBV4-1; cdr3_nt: TGCGCCAGCAGCTTCATAGCGGTGGCCCAAGAGACCCAGTACTTC; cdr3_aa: CASSFIAVAQETQYF
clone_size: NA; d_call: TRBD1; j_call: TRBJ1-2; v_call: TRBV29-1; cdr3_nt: TGCAGCGTGACAGGGGGCTTTAACTATGGCTACACCTTC; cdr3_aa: CSVTGGFNYGYTF
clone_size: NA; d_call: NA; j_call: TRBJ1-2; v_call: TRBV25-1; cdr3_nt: TGTGCCAGCAGCCCAACAGGCTATGGCTACACCTTC; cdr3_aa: CASSPTGYGYTF
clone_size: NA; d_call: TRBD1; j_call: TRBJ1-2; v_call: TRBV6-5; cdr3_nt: TGTGCCAGCAGTTACTACCGCGGACAGGGGTATGGCTACACCTTC; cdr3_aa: CASSYYRGQGYGYTF
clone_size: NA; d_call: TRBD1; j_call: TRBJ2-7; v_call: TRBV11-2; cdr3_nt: TGTGCCAGCAGCCGGGACAGAACCTACGAGCAGTACTTC; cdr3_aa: CASSRDRTYEQYF
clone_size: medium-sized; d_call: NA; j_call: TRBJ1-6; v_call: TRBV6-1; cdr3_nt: TGTGCCAGCAGTGTTAGGAGAGAGGGTGGCAATTCACCCCTCCACTTT; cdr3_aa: CASSVRREGGNSPLHF
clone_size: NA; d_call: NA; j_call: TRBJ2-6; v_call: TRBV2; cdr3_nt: TGTGCCAGCAGAACCGGAGTTAGCTCTGGGGCCAACGTCCTGACTTTC; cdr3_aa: CASRTGVSSGANVLTF